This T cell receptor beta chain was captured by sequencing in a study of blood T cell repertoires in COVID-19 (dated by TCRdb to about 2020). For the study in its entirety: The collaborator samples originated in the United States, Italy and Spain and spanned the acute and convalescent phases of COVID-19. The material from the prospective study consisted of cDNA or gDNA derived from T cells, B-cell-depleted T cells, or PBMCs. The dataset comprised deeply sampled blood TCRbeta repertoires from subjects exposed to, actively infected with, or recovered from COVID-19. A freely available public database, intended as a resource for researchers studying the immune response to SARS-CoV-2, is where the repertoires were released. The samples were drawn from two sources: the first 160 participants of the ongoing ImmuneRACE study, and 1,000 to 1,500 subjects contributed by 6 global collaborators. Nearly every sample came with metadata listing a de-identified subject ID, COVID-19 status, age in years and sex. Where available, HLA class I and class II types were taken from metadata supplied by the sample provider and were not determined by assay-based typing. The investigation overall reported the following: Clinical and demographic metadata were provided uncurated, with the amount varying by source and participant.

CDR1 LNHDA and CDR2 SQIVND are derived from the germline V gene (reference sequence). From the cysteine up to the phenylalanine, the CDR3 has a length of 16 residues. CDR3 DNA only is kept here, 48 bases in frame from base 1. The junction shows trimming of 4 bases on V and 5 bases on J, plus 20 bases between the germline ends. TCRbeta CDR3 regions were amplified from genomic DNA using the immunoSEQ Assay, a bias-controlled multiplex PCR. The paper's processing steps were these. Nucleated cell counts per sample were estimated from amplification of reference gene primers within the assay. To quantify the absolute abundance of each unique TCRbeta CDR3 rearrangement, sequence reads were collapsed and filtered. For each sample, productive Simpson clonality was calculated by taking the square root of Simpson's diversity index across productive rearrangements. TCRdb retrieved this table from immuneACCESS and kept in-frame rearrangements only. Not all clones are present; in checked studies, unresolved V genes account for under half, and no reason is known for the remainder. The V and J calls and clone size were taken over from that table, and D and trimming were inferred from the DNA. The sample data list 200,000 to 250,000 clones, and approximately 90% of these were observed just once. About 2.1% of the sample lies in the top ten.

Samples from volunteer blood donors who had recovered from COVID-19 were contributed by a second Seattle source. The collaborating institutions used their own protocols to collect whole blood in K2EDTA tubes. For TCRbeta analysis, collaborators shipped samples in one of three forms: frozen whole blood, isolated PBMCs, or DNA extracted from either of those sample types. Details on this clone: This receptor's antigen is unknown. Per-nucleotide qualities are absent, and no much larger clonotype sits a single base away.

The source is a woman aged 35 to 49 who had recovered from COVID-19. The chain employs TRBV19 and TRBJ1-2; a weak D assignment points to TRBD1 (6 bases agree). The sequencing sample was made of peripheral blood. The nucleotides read TGTGCCAGTAGTAGTTCCGGACAGTATTTCTTTTATGGCTACACCTTC. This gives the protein CASSSSGQYFFYGYTF.